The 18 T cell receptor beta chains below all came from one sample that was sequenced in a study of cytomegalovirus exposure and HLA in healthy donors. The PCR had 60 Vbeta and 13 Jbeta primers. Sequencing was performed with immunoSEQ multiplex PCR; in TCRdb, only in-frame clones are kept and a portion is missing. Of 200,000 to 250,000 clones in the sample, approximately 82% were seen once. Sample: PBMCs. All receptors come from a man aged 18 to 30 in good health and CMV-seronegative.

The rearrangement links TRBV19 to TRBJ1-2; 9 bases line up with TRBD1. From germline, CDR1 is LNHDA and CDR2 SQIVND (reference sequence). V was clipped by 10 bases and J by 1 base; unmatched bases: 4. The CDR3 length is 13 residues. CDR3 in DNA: TGTGCCATCCGGGACAGGGATAACTATGGCTACACCTTC. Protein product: CAIRDRDNYGYTF.

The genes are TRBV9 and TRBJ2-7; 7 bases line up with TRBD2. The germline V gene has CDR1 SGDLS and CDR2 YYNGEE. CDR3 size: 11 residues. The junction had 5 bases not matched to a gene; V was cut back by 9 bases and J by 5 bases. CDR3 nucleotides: TGTGCCAACTCCGGGACTAACGAGCAGTACTTC. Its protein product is CANSGTNEQYF.

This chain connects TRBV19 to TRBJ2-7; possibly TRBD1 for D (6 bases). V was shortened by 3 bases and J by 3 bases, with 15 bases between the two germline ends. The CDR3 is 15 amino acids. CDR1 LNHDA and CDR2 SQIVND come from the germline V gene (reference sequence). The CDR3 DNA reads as TGTGCCAGTAGTATTACTGCAGGGGCGATCTACGAGCAGTACTTC. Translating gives CASSITAGAIYEQYF.

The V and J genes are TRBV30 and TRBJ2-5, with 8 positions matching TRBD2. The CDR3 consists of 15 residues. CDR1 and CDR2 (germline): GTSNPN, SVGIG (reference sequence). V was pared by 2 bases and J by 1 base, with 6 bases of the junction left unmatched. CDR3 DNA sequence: TGTGCCTGGAGTAGCCGGGGGGGGGTCCAAGAGACCCAGTACTTC. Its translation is CAWSSRGGVQETQYF.

CDR3 sequence: CASSLGGRTPFF. The CDR3 nucleotides read TGTGCCAGCAGTTTAGGGGGCCGGACGCCTTTCTTT. The chain uses TRBV28 and TRBJ1-1; TRBD1 is a possible D gene (6 bases). Trimming took 2 bases from V and 12 from J, leaving 13 bases between them. The CDR3 runs 12 residues. CDR1 is MDHEN, CDR2 SYDVKM, per germline. Using reference TRBV28 and TRBJ1-1 for the parts outside the CDR3, the full variable domain is DVKVTQSSRYLVKRTGEKVFLECVQDMDHENMFWYRQDPGLGLRLIYFSYDVKMKEKGDIPEGYSVSREKKERFSLILESASTNQTSMYLCASSLGGRTPFFGQGTRLTVV.

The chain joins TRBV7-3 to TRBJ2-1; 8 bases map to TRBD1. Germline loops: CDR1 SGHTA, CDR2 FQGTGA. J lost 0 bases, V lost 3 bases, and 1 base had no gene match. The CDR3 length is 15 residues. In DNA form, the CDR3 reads TGTGCCAGCAGCTTCACAGGGGGCTCCTACAATGAGCAGTTCTTC. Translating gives CASSFTGGSYNEQFF.

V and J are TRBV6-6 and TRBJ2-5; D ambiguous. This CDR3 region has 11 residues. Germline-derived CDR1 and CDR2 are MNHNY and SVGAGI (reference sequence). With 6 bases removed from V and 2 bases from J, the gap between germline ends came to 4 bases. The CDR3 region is CASSQQETQYF. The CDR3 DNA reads TGTGCCAGCAGCCAGCAAGAGACCCAGTACTTC.

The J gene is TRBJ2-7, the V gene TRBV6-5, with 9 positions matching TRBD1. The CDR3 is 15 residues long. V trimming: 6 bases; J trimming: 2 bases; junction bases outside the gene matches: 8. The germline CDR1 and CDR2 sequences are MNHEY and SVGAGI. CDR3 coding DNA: TGTGCCAGCAGATCGGACAGGGGTCGAACCTACGAGCAGTACTTC. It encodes CASRSDRGRTYEQYF.

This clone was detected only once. CDR3 sequence reads: CASSAGTTGDTQYF. Here the CDR3 DNA reads TGCGCCAGCAGCGCCGGGACTACCGGGGATACGCAGTATTTT. The chain recombines TRBV5-1 with TRBJ2-3; 7 bases agree with TRBD2. Germline CDR1 reads SGHRS; CDR2 reads YFSETQ. This CDR3 has 14 amino acids. V was pared by 4 bases and J by 6 bases, with 8 bases of the junction left unmatched.

The CDR3 DNA reads as TGTGCCATCAGTGAGTCTGGCAGGGGGGTGAACACTGAAGCTTTCTTT. Its protein product is CAISESGRGVNTEAFF. The rearrangement links TRBV10-3 to TRBJ1-1; 7 nucleotides match TRBD1. The CDR3 consists of 16 residues. Germline assignment: CDR1 ENHRY and CDR2 SYGVKD. V lost 0 bases, J lost 0 bases, and 4 bases stayed unmatched.

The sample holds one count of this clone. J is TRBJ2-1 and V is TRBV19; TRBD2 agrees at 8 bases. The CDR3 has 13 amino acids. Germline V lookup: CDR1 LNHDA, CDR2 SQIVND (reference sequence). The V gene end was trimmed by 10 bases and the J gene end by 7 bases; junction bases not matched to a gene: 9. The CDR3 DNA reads TGTGCCACGAGCCAAGCGGGAGCGAATGAGCAGTTCTTC. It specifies CATSQAGANEQFF.

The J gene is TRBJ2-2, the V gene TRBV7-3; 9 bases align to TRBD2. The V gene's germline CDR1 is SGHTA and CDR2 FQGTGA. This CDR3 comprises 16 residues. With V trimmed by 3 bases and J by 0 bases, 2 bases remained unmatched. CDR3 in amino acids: CASSLTSGTNTGELFF. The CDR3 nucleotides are TGTGCCAGCAGCTTGACTAGCGGAACGAACACCGGGGAGCTGTTTTTT.

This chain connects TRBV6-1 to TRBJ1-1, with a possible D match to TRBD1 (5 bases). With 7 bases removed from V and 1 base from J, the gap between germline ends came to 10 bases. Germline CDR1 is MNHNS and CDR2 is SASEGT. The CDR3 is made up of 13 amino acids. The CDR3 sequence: CASIERGNTEAFF. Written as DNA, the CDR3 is TGTGCCAGCATCGAAAGGGGGAACACTGAAGCTTTCTTT.

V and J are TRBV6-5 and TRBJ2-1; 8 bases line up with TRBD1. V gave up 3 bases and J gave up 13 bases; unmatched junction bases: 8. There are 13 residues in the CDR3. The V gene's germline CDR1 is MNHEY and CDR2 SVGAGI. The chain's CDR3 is CASSYDTRGHQFF. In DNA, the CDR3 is TGTGCCAGCAGTTATGATACCAGGGGGCATCAGTTCTTC.

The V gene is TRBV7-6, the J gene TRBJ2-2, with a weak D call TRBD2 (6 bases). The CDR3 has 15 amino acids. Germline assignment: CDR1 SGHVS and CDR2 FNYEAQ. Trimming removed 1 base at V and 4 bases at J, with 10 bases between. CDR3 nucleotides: TGTGCCAGCAGCTTAGTGTCCGGGAGCACCGGGGAGCTGTTTTTT. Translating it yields CASSLVSGSTGELFF.

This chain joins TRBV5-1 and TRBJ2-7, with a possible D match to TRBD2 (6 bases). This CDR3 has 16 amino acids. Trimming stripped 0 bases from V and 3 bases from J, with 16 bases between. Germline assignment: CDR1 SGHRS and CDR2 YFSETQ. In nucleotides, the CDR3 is TGCGCCAGCAGCTTGGCCGGGTCGGGCGGGGTCTACGAGCAGTACTTC. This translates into CASSLAGSGGVYEQYF. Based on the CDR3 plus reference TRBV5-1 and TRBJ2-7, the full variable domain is KAGVTQTPRYLIKTRGQQVTLSCSPISGHRSVSWYQQTPGQGLQFLFEYFSETQRNKGNFPGRFSGRQFSNSRSEMNVSTLELGDSALYLCASSLAGSGGVYEQYFGPGTRLTVT.

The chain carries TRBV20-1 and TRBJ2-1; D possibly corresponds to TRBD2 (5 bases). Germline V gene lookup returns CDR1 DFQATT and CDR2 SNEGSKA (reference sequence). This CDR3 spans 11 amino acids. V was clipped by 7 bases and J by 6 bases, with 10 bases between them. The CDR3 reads CSVLRGNEQFF. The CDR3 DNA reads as TGCAGTGTCCTCCGGGGCAATGAGCAGTTCTTC.

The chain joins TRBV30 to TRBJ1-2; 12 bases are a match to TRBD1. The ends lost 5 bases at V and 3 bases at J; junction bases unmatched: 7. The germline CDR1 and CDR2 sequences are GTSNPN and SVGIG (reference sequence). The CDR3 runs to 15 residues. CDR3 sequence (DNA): TGTGCCTGGCACCTTGGGACAGGGGGCGACTATGGCTACACCTTC. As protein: CAWHLGTGGDYGYTF.